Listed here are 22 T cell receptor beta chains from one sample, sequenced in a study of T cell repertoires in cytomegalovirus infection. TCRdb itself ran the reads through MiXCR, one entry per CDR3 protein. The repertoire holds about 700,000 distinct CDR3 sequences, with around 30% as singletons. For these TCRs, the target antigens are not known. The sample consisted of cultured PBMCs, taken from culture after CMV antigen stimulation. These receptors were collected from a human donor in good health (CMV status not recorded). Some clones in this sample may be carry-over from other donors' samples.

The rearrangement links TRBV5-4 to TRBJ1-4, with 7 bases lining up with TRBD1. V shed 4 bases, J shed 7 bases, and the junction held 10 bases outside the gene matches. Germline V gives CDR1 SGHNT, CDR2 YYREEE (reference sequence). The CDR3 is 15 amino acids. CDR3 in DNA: TGTGCCAGCAGCGAAAACACAGGGGTCGGTGAAAAACTGTTTTTT. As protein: CASSENTGVGEKLFF.

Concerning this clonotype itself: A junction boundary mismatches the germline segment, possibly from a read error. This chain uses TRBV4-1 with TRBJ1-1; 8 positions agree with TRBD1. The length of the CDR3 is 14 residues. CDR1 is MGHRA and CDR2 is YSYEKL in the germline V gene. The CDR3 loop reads CASSQEGQATEAFF. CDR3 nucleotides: TGTGCCAGCAGCCAGGAGGGACAGGCAACTGAAGCTTTCTTT.

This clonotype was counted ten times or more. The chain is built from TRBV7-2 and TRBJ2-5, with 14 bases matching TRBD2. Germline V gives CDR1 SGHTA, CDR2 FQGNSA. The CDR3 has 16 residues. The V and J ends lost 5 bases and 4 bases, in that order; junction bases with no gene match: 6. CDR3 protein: CASSTGLAGVGETQYF. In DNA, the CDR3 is TGTGCCAGCAGCACGGGACTAGCGGGAGTGGGAGAGACCCAGTACTTC.

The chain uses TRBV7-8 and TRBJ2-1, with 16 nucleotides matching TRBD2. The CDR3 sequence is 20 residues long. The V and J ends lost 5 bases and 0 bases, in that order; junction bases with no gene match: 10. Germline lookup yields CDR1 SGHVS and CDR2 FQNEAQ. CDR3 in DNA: TGTGCCAGCAGCAACCCCGGGACTAGCGGGGGGGCGAGCTCCTACAATGAGCAGTTCTTC. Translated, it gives CASSNPGTSGGASSYNEQFF.

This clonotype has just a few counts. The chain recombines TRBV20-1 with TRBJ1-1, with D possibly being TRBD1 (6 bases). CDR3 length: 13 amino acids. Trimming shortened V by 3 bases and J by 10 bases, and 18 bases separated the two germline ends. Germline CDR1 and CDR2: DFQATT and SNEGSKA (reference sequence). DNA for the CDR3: TGCAGTGCTAGGGGGTTTTACAGGGCGGGAGCTTTCTTT. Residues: CSARGFYRAGAFF.

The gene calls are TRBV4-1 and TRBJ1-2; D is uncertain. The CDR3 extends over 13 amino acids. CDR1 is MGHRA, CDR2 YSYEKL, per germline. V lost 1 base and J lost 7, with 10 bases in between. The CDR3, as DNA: TGCGCCAGCAGCCAAGGACCGGGATCTGGCTACACCTTC. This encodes CASSQGPGSGYTF.

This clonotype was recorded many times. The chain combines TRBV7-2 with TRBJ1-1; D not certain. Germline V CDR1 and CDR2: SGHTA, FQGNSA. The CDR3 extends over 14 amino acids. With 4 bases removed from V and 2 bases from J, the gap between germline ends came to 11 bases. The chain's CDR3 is CASSSSTSNTEAFF. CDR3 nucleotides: TGTGCCAGCAGCTCATCCACAAGTAACACTGAAGCTTTCTTT.

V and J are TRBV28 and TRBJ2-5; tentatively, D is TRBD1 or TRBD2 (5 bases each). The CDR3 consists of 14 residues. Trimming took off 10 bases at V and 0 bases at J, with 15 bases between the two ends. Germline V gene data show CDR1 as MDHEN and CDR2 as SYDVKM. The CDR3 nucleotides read TGTGCCACCCAGGGACGGAGGTACCAAGAGACCCAGTACTTC. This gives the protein CATQGRRYQETQYF.

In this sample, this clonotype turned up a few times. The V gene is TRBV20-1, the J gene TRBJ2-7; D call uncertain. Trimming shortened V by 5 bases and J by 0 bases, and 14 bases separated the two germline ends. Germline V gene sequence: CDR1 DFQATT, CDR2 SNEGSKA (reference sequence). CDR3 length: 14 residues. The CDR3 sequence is CSAYQPTSSYEQYF. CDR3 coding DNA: TGCAGTGCTTATCAGCCCACCAGCTCCTACGAGCAGTACTTC.

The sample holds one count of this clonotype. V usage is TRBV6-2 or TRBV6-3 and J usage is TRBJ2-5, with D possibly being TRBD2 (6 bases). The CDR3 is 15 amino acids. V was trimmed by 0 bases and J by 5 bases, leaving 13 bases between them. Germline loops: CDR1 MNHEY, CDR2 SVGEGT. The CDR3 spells CASSYSGLIGETQYF. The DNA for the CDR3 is TGTGCCAGCAGTTACTCGGGACTCATCGGGGAGACCCAGTACTTC.

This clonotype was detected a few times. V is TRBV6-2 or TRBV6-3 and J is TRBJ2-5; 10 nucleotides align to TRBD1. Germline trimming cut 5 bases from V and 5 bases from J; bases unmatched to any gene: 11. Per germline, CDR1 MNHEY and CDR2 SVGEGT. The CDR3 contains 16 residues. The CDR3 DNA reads TGTGCCAGCAGTCCCTCAACCGGGACAGGGGACGAGACCCAGTACTTC. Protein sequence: CASSPSTGTGDETQYF.

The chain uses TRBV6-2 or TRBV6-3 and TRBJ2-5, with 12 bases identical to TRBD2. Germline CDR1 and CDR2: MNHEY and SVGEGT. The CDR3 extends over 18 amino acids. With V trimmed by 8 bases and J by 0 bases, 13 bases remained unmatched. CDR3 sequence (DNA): TGTGCCAGCCTAACTGCAGTAGGACTAGCGGGATACCAAGAGACCCAGTACTTC. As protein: CASLTAVGLAGYQETQYF.

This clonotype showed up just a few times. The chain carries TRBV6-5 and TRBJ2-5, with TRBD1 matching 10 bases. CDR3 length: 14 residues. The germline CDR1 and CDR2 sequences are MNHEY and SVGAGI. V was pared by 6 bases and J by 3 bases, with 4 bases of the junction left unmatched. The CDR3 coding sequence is TGTGCCAGCAGGGCGACAGGGGGCGAAGAGACCCAGTACTTC. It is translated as CASRATGGEETQYF.

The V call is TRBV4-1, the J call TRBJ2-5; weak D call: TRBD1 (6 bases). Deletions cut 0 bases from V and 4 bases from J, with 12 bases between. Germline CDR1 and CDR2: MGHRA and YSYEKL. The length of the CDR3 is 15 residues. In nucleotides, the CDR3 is TGCGCCAGCAGCCAAGACAGGGGCTGGGGAGAGACCCAGTACTTC. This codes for CASSQDRGWGETQYF.

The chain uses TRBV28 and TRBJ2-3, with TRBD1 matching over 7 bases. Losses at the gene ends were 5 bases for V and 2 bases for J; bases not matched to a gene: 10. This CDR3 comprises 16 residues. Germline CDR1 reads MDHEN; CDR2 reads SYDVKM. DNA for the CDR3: TGTGCCAGCAGTGAACCCACAGGGGACCCCACAGATACGCAGTATTTT. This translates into CASSEPTGDPTDTQYF.

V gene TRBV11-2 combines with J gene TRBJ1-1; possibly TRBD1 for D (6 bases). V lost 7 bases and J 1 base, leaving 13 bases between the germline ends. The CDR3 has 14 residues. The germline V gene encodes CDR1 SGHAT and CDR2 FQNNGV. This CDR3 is CASNVGGPNTEAFF. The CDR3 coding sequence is TGTGCCAGCAACGTCGGGGGGCCGAACACTGAAGCTTTCTTT.

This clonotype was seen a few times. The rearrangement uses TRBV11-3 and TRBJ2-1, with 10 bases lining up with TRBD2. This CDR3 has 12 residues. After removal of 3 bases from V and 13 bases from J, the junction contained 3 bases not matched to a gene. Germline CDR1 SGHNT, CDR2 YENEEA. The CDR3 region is CASSLLAGDQFF. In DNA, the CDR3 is TGTGCCAGCAGCTTGCTAGCGGGGGACCAGTTCTTC. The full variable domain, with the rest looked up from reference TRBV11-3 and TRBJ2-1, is EAGVVQSPRYKIIEKKQPVAFWCNPISGHNTLYWYLQNLGQGPELLIRYENEEAVDDSQLPKDRFSAERLKGVDSTLKIQPAELGDSAVYLCASSLLAGDQFFGPGTRLTVL.

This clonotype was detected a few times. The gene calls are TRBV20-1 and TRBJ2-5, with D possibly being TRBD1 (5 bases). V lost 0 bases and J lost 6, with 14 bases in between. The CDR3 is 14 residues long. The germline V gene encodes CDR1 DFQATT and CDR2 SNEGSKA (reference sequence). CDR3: CSARDLRGIKTQYF. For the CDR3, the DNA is TGCAGTGCTAGAGATCTTAGGGGTATAAAGACCCAGTACTTC.

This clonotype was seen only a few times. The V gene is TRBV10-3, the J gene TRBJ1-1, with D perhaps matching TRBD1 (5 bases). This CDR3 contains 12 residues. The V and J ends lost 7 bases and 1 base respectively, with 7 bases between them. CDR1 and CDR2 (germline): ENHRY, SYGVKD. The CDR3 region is CAIMGTNTEAFF. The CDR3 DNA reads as TGTGCCATCATGGGGACGAACACTGAAGCTTTCTTT.

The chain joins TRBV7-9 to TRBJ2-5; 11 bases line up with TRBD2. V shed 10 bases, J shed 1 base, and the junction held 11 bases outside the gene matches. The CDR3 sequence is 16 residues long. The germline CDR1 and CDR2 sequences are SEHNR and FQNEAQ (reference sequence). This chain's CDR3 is CANRPRLAGSQETQYF. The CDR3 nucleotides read TGTGCCAACAGGCCAAGACTAGCGGGAAGCCAAGAGACCCAGTACTTC.

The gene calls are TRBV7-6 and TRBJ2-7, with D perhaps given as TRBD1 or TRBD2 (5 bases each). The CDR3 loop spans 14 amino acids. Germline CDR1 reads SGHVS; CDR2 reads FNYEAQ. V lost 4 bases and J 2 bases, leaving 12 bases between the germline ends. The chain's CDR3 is CASSSRDQTYEQYF. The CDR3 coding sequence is TGTGCCAGCAGCTCCCGGGACCAAACCTACGAGCAGTACTTC.

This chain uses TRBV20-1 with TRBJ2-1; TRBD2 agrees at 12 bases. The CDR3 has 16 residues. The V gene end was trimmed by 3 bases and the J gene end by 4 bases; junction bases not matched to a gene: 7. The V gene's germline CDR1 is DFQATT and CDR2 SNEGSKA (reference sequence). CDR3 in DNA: TGCAGTGCTAGGGACCCCACTAGCGGGGGGTACAATGAGCAGTTCTTC. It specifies CSARDPTSGGYNEQFF.